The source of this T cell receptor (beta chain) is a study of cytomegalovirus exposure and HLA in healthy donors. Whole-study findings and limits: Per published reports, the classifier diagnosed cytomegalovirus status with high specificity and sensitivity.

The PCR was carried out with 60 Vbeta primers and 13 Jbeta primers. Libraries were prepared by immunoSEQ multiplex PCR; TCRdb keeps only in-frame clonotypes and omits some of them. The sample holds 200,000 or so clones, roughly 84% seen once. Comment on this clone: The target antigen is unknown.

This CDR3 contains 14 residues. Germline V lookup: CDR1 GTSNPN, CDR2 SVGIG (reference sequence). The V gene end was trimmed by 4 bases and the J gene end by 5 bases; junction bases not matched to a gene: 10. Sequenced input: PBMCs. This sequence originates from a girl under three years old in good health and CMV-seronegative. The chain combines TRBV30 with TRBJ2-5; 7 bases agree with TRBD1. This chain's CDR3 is CAWKTTGAGETQYF. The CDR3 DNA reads TGTGCCTGGAAGACCACAGGGGCCGGGGAGACCCAGTACTTC.